This passage covers 28 T cell receptor beta chains from one sample sequenced in a study of blood T cell repertoires in COVID-19. Using immunoSEQ multiplex PCR, the repertoire was profiled, and TCRdb retains in-frame clones only, with some absent. The sample shows approximately 290,000 clones, around nine tenths of them seen only once. Sequenced input: PBMCs or T cells enriched from blood (not recorded which). These TCRs come from a woman aged 25 to 39 who had recovered from COVID-19.

V is TRBV23-1 and J is TRBJ1-5, with D unclear. TRBV23-1 carries the ORF label, with uncertain function. The V and J ends lost 7 bases and 0 bases respectively, with 10 bases between them. This CDR3 is 14 amino acids long. The CDR3 nucleotides are TGCGCCAGCAAGCCCCTTACTAGCAATCAGCCCCAGCATTTT. Translation gives CASKPLTSNQPQHF.

The chain is built from TRBV27 and TRBJ1-1; 7 bases are shared with TRBD1. The trim removed 4 bases at V and 3 bases at J, leaving 2 bases unmatched. Germline CDR1 and CDR2: MNHEY and SMNVEV (reference sequence). The CDR3 sequence is 13 residues long. This CDR3 reads CASSWDRDTEAFF. The CDR3, as DNA: TGTGCCAGCAGTTGGGACAGAGACACTGAAGCTTTCTTT.

This chain links TRBV4-3 with TRBJ2-6; 9 positions match TRBD1. Germline V lookup: CDR1 LGHNA, CDR2 YSLEER. The CDR3 has 18 residues. Trimming cost V 5 bases and J 5 bases; bases outside gene matches: 13. CDR3 region: CASSAYLDRGLRANVLTF. In nucleotides, the CDR3 is TGCGCCAGCAGCGCCTACCTCGACAGGGGGTTGAGGGCCAACGTCCTGACTTTC.

The genes are TRBV10-3 and TRBJ1-2, with TRBD1 as a possible D gene (6 bases). The CDR3 length is 14 residues. V lost 6 bases, J lost 2 bases, and 13 bases lay in between. The germline CDR1 and CDR2 sequences are ENHRY and SYGVKD. CDR3 amino acids: CAIRNRAQNYGYTF. CDR3 nucleotide sequence: TGTGCCATCAGAAACAGGGCCCAAAACTATGGCTACACCTTC.

The rearrangement uses TRBV12-3 or TRBV12-4 and TRBJ2-1, with D possibly matching TRBD1 (6 bases). Between the trimmed V and J ends, which lost 6 bases and 9 bases, there was a span of 15 bases. CDR3 size: 13 residues. CDR3 in DNA: TGTGCCAGCAGGTACCTTCAGGGGACTGAGCAGTTCTTC. It specifies CASRYLQGTEQFF.

The chain is built from TRBV28 and TRBJ1-5; D is possibly TRBD1 (5 bases). The CDR3 extends over 15 amino acids. V lost 1 base and J lost 4, with 11 bases in between. Germline loops: CDR1 MDHEN, CDR2 SYDVKM. Written as DNA, the CDR3 is TGTGCCAGCAGTTTATCCGACAGTTTTAATCAGCCCCAGCATTTT. This codes for CASSLSDSFNQPQHF.

The V and J genes are TRBV9 and TRBJ1-4; the D gene is possibly TRBD1 (6 bases). The germline V gene encodes CDR1 SGDLS and CDR2 YYNGEE. The V gene lost 4 bases and the J gene lost 0 bases, with 10 bases spanning the gap. CDR3 length equals 15 residues. CDR3 nucleotides: TGTGCCAGCAGCCCGCGGACAGCAACTAATGAAAAACTGTTTTTT. Its protein product is CASSPRTATNEKLFF.

V usage is TRBV27 and J usage is TRBJ1-1; D is perhaps TRBD1 (6 bases). The CDR3 length is 15 residues. The V end lost 4 bases, the J end lost 4 bases, and 16 bases lay between the germline ends. Germline CDR1 MNHEY, CDR2 SMNVEV (reference sequence). For the CDR3, the DNA is TGTGCCAGCAGTTGGCACAGGGAGGGGCTCACTGAAGCTTTCTTT. Encoded protein: CASSWHREGLTEAFF.

The count of this clone is one. The rearrangement uses TRBV4-3 and TRBJ1-1; no clear D gene. The CDR3 sequence is 13 residues long. V lost 1 base and J lost 4, with 7 bases in between. Germline V gene lookup returns CDR1 LGHNA and CDR2 YSLEER. CDR3 bases: TGCGCCAGCAGCCAAGGGGAGGGCACTGAAGCTTTCTTT. It translates to CASSQGEGTEAFF.

The genes are TRBV9 and TRBJ2-4; tentatively, D is TRBD2 (6 bases). V lost 7 bases to trimming and J lost 8 bases, with 19 bases between them. In germline, CDR1 is SGDLS, CDR2 YYNGEE. The CDR3 length is 14 residues. The CDR3 is CASGRDLLSYIQYF. CDR3 sequence (DNA): TGTGCCAGCGGCAGGGACTTACTGTCGTACATTCAGTACTTC.

The V gene is TRBV10-2, the J gene TRBJ1-1; D remains ambiguous. V lost 4 bases to trimming and J lost 4 bases, with 16 bases between them. There are 15 residues in the CDR3. Germline values: CDR1 WSHSY, CDR2 SAAADI. Written as DNA, the CDR3 is TGCGCCAGCAGTGGGATCGGACTCCTGAGCACTGAAGCTTTCTTT. This codes for CASSGIGLLSTEAFF.

V is TRBV10-3 and J is TRBJ1-5; TRBD1 matches at 8 bases. Per germline, CDR1 ENHRY and CDR2 SYGVKD. Trimming removed 8 bases from V and 5 bases from J; junction bases left unmatched: 5. The CDR3 runs to 13 residues. The CDR3 DNA reads as TGTGCCATCGGACAGGGTTGGGATCAGCCCCAGCATTTT. This encodes CAIGQGWDQPQHF.

This chain links TRBV7-9 with TRBJ1-2, with D unresolved. Germline assignment: CDR1 SEHNR and CDR2 FQNEAQ (reference sequence). The CDR3 consists of 13 residues. The V end lost 5 bases, the J end lost 4 bases, and 11 bases lay between the germline ends. This chain's CDR3 is CASSPINSYGYTF. The CDR3 DNA is TGTGCCAGCAGCCCGATTAACAGCTATGGCTACACCTTC.

J is TRBJ2-3 and V is TRBV28; the D gene is possibly TRBD1 (6 bases). The CDR3 length is 15 residues. V was shortened by 5 bases and J by 5 bases, with 17 bases between the two germline ends. Germline-derived CDR1 and CDR2 are MDHEN and SYDVKM. The DNA for the CDR3 is TGTGCCAGCAGTCCGCAAACAGGGTTAGGAGATACGCAGTATTTT. Protein: CASSPQTGLGDTQYF. The full variable domain, in which reference TRBV28 and TRBJ2-3 provide the parts outside the CDR3, is DVKVTQSSRYLVKRTGEKVFLECVQDMDHENMFWYRQDPGLGLRLIYFSYDVKMKEKGDIPEGYSVSREKKERFSLILESASTNQTSMYLCASSPQTGLGDTQYFGPGTRLTVL.

The chain joins TRBV5-1 to TRBJ2-5; D ambiguous. This CDR3 region has 14 residues. Trimming took off 5 bases at V and 5 bases at J, with 16 bases between the two ends. Germline CDR1 SGHRS, CDR2 YFSETQ. The CDR3 bases are TGCGCCAGCAGTCCTACCCCGGGTGCCGAGACCCAGTACTTC. It encodes CASSPTPGAETQYF.

The chain employs TRBV11-3 and TRBJ1-2; perhaps TRBD1 as D (6 bases). V was cut by 5 bases and J by 1 base, with 17 bases left in between. CDR1 SGHNT and CDR2 YENEEA come from the germline V gene. This CDR3 has 16 amino acids. CDR3 nucleotide sequence: TGTGCCAGCAGCGTCGGACGGGACAAGTATAACTATGGCTACACCTTC. Residues: CASSVGRDKYNYGYTF.

V gene TRBV19 combines with J gene TRBJ1-2, with D maybe TRBD1 (5 bases). The V gene's germline CDR1 is LNHDA and CDR2 SQIVND (reference sequence). Trimming left V 7 bases short and J 4 bases short, with 13 bases between. This CDR3 has 13 amino acids. CDR3 residues: CASNRRGSYGYTF. As DNA, the CDR3 is TGTGCCAGTAACCGGCGGGGGAGCTATGGCTACACCTTC. Variable domain in full (rest from reference TRBV19 and TRBJ1-2): DGGITQSPKYLFRKEGQNVTLSCEQNLNHDAMYWYRQDPGQGLRLIYYSQIVNDFQKGDIAEGYSVSREKKESFPLTVTSAQKNPTAFYLCASNRRGSYGYTFGSGTRLTVV.

This rearrangement joins TRBV11-2 to TRBJ1-5; D ambiguous. This CDR3 comprises 14 residues. Deletions cut 6 bases from V and 2 bases from J, with 11 bases between. Germline CDR1 SGHAT, CDR2 FQNNGV. CDR3 amino acids: CASRSEGGNQPQHF. DNA of the CDR3: TGTGCCAGCAGGAGTGAGGGAGGCAATCAGCCCCAGCATTTT.

This chain connects TRBV29-1 to TRBJ2-2; D is perhaps TRBD2 (6 bases). The CDR3 covers 17 residues. CDR1 SQVTM and CDR2 ANQGSEA come from the germline V gene. V lost 6 bases and J 4 bases, leaving 24 bases between the germline ends. This CDR3 reads CSVLFDGGITITGELFF. CDR3 bases: TGCAGCGTCCTATTTGATGGCGGGATTACTATCACCGGGGAGCTGTTTTTT.

J is TRBJ1-1 and V is TRBV3-1 (or the pseudogene TRBV3-2), with D possibly being TRBD1 (6 bases). Germline V gene sequence: CDR1 LGHDT, CDR2 YNNKEL (reference sequence). CDR3 length: 12 amino acids. CDR3 in amino acids: CVSTGLNTEAFF. CDR3 nucleotide sequence: TGTGTCTCCACAGGGCTGAACACTGAAGCTTTCTTT.

The genes are TRBV3-1 (or the pseudogene TRBV3-2) and TRBJ1-1; tentative D call: TRBD1 (6 bases). The length of the CDR3 is 13 residues. Between the trimmed V and J ends, which lost 4 bases and 11 bases, there was a span of 17 bases. Germline-derived CDR1 and CDR2 are LGHDT and YNNKEL (reference sequence). CDR3 coding DNA: TGTGCCAGCAGCCCAATCTCAGGGGATTGGGCTTTCTTT. Encoded protein: CASSPISGDWAFF.

The chain couples TRBV19 to TRBJ1-6; 8 nucleotides agree with TRBD1. This CDR3 contains 17 residues. CDR1 LNHDA and CDR2 SQIVND come from the germline V gene (reference sequence). V trimming: 7 bases; J trimming: 0 bases; junction bases outside the gene matches: 8. Here the CDR3 reads CASTGQGTGSYNSPLHF. The DNA of the CDR3 is TGTGCCAGTACCGGACAGGGAACGGGCTCCTATAATTCACCCCTCCACTTT.

This clone was picked up one time. The V and J genes are TRBV6-6 and TRBJ2-1; 11 bases agree with TRBD1. Losses at the gene ends were 0 bases for V and 6 bases for J; bases not matched to a gene: 1. The CDR3 consists of 15 residues. The germline gives CDR1 MNHNY, CDR2 SVGAGI (reference sequence). As DNA, the CDR3 is TGTGCCAGCAGTTACTCCGGGACAGGGGGCAATGAGCAGTTCTTC. This sequence encodes CASSYSGTGGNEQFF.

This rearrangement joins TRBV5-5 to TRBJ2-2; maybe TRBD1 (6 bases). V gave up 5 bases and J gave up 0 bases, with 17 bases separating them. The CDR3 spans 17 residues. The germline gives CDR1 SGHKS, CDR2 YYEKEE (reference sequence). CDR3 nucleotides: TGTGCCAGCAGTCCTCGACAGGACAGAGCGAACACCGGGGAGCTGTTTTTT. Protein product: CASSPRQDRANTGELFF.

This clone was seen only once. The J gene is TRBJ2-5, the V gene TRBV6-1, with 7 bases that match TRBD1. Per germline, CDR1 MNHNS and CDR2 SASEGT. The ends lost 3 bases at V and 5 bases at J; junction bases unmatched: 9. This CDR3 contains 15 residues. The DNA for the CDR3 is TGTGCCAGCAGTGAGGCCCTACAGGGGTTGGAGACCCAGTACTTC. Protein product: CASSEALQGLETQYF.

The rearrangement uses TRBV13 and TRBJ2-1, with D maybe TRBD2 (6 bases). CDR1 is PRHDT, CDR2 FYEKMQ, per germline (reference sequence). The CDR3 sequence is 15 residues long. Trimming removed 6 bases at V and 0 bases at J, with 12 bases between. The CDR3 nucleotides read TGTGCCAGCAGTACGCGGGGTAGCTCCTACAATGAGCAGTTCTTC. Its translation: CASSTRGSSYNEQFF.

V gene TRBV28 combines with J gene TRBJ1-2, with 7 bases that match TRBD1. Germline V gives CDR1 MDHEN, CDR2 SYDVKM. Losses at the gene ends were 2 bases for V and 4 bases for J; bases not matched to a gene: 7. The CDR3 has 15 amino acids. CDR3 protein: CASSLVAAGGYGYTF. Written as DNA, the CDR3 is TGTGCCAGCAGTTTAGTGGCCGCAGGGGGCTATGGCTACACCTTC.

This clone was seen a handful of times. The gene calls are TRBV28 and TRBJ1-5, with TRBD1 identical over 8 bases. Unmatched junction bases numbered 10, after V lost 5 bases and J lost 7 bases. Per the germline V gene, CDR1 is MDHEN and CDR2 is SYDVKM. The CDR3 has 15 residues. This CDR3 reads CASSPQGAMRQPQHF. The CDR3 coding sequence is TGTGCCAGCAGTCCTCAGGGGGCTATGAGGCAGCCCCAGCATTTT.